This TCR beta chain was recovered during a study of T cell repertoires in cytomegalovirus infection (dated by TCRdb to about 2019). Background on the whole study: Donor HLA type was relevant to the analysis, because carriage of CMV infection together with the matching HLA type was indicated by public TCR beta signatures.

This clonotype was seen repeatedly, ten times or more. Its antigen is still unknown. No much larger clonotype is one base removed from it; base qualities were not supplied. TCRdb lists the instrument as Illumina HiSeq 1500. TCRdb redid the processing of the public reads, applying fastp at Q25 and MiXCR, and retained in-frame beta chains. A single entry per CDR3 protein holds the most common genes and DNA from its merged rows. The sample has 310,000 or so distinct CDR3 sequences on record, roughly a sixth of them singletons. Around 12% of the sample goes to the ten largest clones. The CDR3 numbers 13 residues from cysteine through phenylalanine. Of all the DNA, just the CDR3 is kept, 39 bases in frame from base 1. Trimming leaves V shorter by 6 bases and J shorter by 3 bases, with the junction holding 4 bases beyond the gene matches. From the germline V gene (reference sequence), CDR1 is DFQATT and CDR2 is SNEGSKA.

Overall study outcomes, separate from this receptor: In the ex vivo response, HLA-C-restricted CMV-specific TCR beta clonotypes were dominant, and in two of eight donors the single most frequent clonotype came from this HLA-C-restricted group. In both this cohort and an independent roughly 400-donor cohort, the cumulative frequency of public TCR beta family members distinguished carriers of CMV infection plus the relevant HLA type.

This receptor was taken from a human donor in good health (CMV status not recorded). Some clones in this sample may be carry-over from other donors' samples. The chain is made from TRBV20-1 and TRBJ2-7, and 11 junctional nucleotides match TRBD1. Sequencing input: PBMCs. The CDR3 region has the sequence CSARGTGGYEQYF. The base sequence is TGCAGTGCCCGGGGGACAGGGGGCTACGAGCAGTACTTC.